This T cell receptor beta chain stems from a study of control samples from healthy donors and cancer patients. This clone showed up just once. Deletions cut 0 bases from V and 2 bases from J, with 6 bases between. CDR1 is LGHNA and CDR2 is YNFKEQ in the germline V gene. The CDR3 extends over 14 amino acids. Profiling relied on immunoSEQ multiplex PCR, and the TCRdb table lists in-frame clones only, not all of them. The sample shows around 100,000 clones, approximately 86% of them seen only once. This chain connects TRBV4-2 to TRBJ2-3; D unresolved. Specimen: blood. The origin of this receptor is a young man in good health. The CDR3 bases are TGTGCCAGCAGCCAAGAAAGGCACACAGATACGCAGTATTTT. It codes for CASSQERHTDTQYF.